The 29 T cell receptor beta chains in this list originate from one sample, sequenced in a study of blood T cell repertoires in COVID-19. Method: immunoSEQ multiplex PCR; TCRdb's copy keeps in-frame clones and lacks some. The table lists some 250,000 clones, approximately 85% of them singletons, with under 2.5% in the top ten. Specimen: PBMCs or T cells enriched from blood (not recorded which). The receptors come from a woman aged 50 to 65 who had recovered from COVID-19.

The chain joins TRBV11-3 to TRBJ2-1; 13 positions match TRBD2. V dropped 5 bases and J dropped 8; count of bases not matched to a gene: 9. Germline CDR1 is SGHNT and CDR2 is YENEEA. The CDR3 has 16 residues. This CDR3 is CASSISGLAGKDEQFF. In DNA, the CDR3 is TGTGCCAGCAGCATATCGGGACTAGCGGGAAAGGATGAGCAGTTCTTC.

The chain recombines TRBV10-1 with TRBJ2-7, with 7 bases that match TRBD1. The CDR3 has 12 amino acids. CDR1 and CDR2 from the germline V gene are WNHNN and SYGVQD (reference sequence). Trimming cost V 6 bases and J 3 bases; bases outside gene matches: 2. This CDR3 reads CASRTGSYEQYF. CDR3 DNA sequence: TGCGCCAGCAGGACAGGGAGCTACGAGCAGTACTTC.

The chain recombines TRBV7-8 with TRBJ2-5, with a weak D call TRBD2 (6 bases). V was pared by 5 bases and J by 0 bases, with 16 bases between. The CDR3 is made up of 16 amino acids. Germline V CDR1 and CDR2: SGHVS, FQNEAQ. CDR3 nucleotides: TGTGCCAGCAGCCCGGTAGCGGAGCGATACCAAGAGACCCAGTACTTC. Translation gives CASSPVAERYQETQYF. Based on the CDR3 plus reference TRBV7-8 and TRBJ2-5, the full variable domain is GAGVSQSPRYKVAKRGQDVALRCDPISGHVSLFWYQQALGQGPEFLTYFQNEAQLDKSGLPSDRFFAERPEGSVSTLKIQRTQQEDSAVYLCASSPVAERYQETQYFGPGTRLLVL.

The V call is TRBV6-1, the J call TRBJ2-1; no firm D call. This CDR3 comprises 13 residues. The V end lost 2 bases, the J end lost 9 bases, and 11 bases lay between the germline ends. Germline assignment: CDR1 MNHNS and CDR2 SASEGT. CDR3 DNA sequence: TGTGCCAGCAGTGAAAGGCAGGTACGTGAGCAGTTCTTC. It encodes CASSERQVREQFF.

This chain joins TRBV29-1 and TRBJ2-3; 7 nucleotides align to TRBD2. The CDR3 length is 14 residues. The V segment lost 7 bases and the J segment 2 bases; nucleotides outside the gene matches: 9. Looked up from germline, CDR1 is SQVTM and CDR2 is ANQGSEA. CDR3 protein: CSAGSAGNTDTQYF. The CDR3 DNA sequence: TGCAGCGCCGGATCAGCGGGAAACACAGATACGCAGTATTTT.

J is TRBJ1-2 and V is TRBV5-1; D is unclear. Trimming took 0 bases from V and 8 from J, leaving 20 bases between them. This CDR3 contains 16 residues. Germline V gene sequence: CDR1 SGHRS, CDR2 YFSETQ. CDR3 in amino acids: CASSLGHSGSWGGYTF. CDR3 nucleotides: TGCGCCAGCAGCTTGGGACATTCCGGGAGCTGGGGAGGCTACACCTTC.

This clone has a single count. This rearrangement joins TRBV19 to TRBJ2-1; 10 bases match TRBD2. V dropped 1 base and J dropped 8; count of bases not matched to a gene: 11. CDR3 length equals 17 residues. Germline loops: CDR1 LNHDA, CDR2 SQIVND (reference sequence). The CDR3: CASSIGLAGVGADEQFF. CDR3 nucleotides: TGTGCCAGTAGTATAGGGCTAGCGGGAGTTGGCGCGGATGAGCAGTTCTTC.

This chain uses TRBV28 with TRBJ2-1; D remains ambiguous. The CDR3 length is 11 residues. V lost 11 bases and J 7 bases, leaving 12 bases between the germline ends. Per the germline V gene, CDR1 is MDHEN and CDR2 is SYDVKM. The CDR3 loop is CAYARYNEQFF. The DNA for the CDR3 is TGTGCCTACGCCAGGTATAATGAGCAGTTCTTC.

The CDR3 spells CASSPNSDTEAFF. The CDR3 nucleotides are TGTGCCAGCAGCCCCAATAGTGACACTGAAGCTTTCTTT. The chain recombines TRBV5-5 with TRBJ1-1; no reliable D call. V lost 4 bases to trimming and J lost 3 bases, with 10 bases between them. The CDR3 is made up of 13 amino acids. CDR1 and CDR2 (germline): SGHKS, YYEKEE (reference sequence).

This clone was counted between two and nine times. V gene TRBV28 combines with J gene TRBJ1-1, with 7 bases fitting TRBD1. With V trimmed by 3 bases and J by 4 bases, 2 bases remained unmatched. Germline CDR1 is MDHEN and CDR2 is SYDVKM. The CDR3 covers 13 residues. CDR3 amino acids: CASSLTGFTEAFF. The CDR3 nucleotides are TGTGCCAGCAGTTTGACAGGGTTCACTGAAGCTTTCTTT.

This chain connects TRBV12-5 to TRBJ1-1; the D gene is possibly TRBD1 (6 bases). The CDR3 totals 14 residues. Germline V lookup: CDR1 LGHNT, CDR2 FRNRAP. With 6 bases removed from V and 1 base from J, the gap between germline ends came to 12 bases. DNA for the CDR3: TGTGCTAGTGGACATGGGGGCCCGAACACTGAAGCTTTCTTT. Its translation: CASGHGGPNTEAFF. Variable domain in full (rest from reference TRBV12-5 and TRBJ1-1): DARVTQTPRHKVTEMGQEVTMRCQPILGHNTVFWYRQTMMQGLELLAYFRNRAPLDDSGMPKDRFSAEMPDATLATLKIQPSEPRDSAVYFCASGHGGPNTEAFFGQGTRLTVV.

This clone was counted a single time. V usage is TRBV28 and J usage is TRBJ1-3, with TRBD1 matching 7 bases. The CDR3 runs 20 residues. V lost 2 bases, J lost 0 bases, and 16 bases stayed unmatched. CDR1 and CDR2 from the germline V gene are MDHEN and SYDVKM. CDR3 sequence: CASSLRGSWDSLTSGNTIYF. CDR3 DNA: TGTGCCAGCAGTTTAAGGGGTAGTTGGGACAGTTTAACCTCTGGAAACACCATATATTTT.

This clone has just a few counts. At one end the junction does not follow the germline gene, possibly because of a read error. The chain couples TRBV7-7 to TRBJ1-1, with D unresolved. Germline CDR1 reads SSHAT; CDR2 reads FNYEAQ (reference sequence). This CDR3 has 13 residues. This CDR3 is CASSLSMNTEAFF. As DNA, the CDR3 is TGTGCTAGCAGCTTATCCATGAACACTGAAGCTTTCTTT.

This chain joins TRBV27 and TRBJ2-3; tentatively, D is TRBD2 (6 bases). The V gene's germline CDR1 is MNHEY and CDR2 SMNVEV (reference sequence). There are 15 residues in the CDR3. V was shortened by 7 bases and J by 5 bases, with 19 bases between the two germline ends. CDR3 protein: CASTRVGGGEDTQYF. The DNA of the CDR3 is TGTGCCAGCACTAGGGTCGGGGGAGGAGAAGATACGCAGTATTTT.

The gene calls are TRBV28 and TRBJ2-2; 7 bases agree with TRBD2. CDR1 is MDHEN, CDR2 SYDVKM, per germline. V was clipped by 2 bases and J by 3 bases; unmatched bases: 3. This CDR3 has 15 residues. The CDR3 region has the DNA TGTGCCAGCAGTTTAATAGCGGGTTACACCGGGGAGCTGTTTTTT. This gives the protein CASSLIAGYTGELFF. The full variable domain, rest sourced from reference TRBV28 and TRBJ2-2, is DVKVTQSSRYLVKRTGEKVFLECVQDMDHENMFWYRQDPGLGLRLIYFSYDVKMKEKGDIPEGYSVSREKKERFSLILESASTNQTSMYLCASSLIAGYTGELFFGEGSRLTVL.

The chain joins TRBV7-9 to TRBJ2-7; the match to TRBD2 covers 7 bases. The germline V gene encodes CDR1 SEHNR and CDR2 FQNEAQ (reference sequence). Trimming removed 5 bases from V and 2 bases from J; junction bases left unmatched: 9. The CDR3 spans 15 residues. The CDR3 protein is CASSPPSGGAYEQYF. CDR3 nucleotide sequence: TGTGCCAGCAGCCCCCCTAGCGGAGGAGCCTACGAGCAGTACTTC.

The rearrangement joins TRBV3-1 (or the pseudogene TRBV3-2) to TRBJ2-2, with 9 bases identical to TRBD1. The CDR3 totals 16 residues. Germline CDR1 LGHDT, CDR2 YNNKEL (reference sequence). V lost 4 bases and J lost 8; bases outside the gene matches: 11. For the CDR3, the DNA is TGTGCCAGCAGCCTCATCCCGGGACAGGGAACTGGGGAGCTGTTTTTT. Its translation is CASSLIPGQGTGELFF.

The CDR3 DNA follows: TGTGCCAGCAGTGTGGGCAGGGTGGACACTGAAGCTTTCTTT. Protein: CASSVGRVDTEAFF. The chain has TRBV2 and TRBJ1-1, with D perhaps matching TRBD1 (5 bases). Trimming took 4 bases from V and 3 from J, leaving 12 bases between them. CDR1 is SNHLY and CDR2 is FYNNEI in the germline V gene. The length of the CDR3 is 14 residues.

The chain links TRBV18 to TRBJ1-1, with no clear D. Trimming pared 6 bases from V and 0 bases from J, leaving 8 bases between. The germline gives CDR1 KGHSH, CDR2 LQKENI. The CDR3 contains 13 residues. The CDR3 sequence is CASSRSVNTEAFF. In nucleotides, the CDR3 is TGTGCCAGCTCTCGTAGCGTGAACACTGAAGCTTTCTTT.

The DNA of the CDR3 is TGTGCCACCAGCAGATCCCCCCGGACAGGGACGTACGAGCAGTACTTC. This translates into CATSRSPRTGTYEQYF. The gene calls are TRBV15 and TRBJ2-7; 8 bases line up with TRBD1. This CDR3 has 16 residues. CDR1 and CDR2 (germline): LNHNV, YYDKDF (reference sequence). V lost 2 bases to trimming and J lost 4 bases; unmatched junction nucleotides: 10.

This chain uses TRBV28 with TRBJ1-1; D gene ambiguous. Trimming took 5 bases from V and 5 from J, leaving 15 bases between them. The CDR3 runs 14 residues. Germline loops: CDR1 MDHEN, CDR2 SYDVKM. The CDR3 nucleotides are TGTGCCAGCAGTCTCAAACTACTGCGGACTGAAGCTTTCTTT. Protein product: CASSLKLLRTEAFF. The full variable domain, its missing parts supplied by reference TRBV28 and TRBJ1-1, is DVKVTQSSRYLVKRTGEKVFLECVQDMDHENMFWYRQDPGLGLRLIYFSYDVKMKEKGDIPEGYSVSREKKERFSLILESASTNQTSMYLCASSLKLLRTEAFFGQGTRLTVV.

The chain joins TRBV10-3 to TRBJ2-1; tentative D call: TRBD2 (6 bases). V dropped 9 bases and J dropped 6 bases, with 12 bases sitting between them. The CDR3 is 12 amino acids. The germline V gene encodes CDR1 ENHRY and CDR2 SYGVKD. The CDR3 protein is CAIRTEGNEQFF. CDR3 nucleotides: TGTGCCATTAGGACGGAGGGCAATGAGCAGTTCTTC.

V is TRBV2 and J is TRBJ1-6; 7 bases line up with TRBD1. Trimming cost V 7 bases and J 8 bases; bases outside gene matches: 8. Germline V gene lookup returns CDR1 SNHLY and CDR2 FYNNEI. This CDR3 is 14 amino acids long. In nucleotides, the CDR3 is TGTGCCAGCAACCGACAGGGAACCGATTCACCCCTCCACTTT. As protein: CASNRQGTDSPLHF.

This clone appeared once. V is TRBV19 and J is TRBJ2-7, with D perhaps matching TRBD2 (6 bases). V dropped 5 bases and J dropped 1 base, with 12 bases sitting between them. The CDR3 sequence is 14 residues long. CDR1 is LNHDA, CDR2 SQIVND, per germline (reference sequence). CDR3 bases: TGTGCCAGTAGTGACCCCGCGGGATCCTACGAGCAGTACTTC. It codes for CASSDPAGSYEQYF.

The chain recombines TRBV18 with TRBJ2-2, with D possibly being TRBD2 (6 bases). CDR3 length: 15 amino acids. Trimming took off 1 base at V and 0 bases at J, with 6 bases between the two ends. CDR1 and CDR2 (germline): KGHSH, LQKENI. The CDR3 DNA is TGTGCCAGCTCACCACGGGAGGCGAACACCGGGGAGCTGTTTTTT. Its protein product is CASSPREANTGELFF.

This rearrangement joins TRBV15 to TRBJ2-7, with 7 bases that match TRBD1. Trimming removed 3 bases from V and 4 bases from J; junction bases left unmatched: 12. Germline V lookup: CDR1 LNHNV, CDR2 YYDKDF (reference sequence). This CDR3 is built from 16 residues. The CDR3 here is CATSSLATGWGYEQYF. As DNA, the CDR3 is TGTGCCACCAGCAGCTTGGCGACAGGGTGGGGATACGAGCAGTACTTC. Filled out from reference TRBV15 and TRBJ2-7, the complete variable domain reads DAMVIQNPRYQVTQFGKPVTLSCSQTLNHNVMYWYQQKSSQAPKLLFHYYDKDFNNEADTPDNFQSRRPNTSFCFLDIRSPGLGDTAMYLCATSSLATGWGYEQYFGPGTRLTVT.

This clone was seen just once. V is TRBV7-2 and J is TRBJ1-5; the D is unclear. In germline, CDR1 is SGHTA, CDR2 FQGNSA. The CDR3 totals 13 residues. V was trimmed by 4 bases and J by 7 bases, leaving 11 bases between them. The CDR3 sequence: CASSSAEVQPQHF. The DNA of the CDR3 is TGTGCCAGCAGCTCCGCTGAGGTCCAGCCCCAGCATTTT.

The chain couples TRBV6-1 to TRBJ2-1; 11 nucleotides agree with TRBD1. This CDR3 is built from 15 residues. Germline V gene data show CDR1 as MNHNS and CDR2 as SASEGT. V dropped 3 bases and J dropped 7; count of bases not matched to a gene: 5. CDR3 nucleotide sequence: TGTGCCAGCAGTGATCCCGGGACAGGGGGGAATGAGCAGTTCTTC. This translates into CASSDPGTGGNEQFF.

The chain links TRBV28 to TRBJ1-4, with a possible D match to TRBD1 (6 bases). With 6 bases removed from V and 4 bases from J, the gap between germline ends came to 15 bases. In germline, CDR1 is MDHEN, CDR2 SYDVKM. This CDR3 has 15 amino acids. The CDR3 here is CASRGPGQDNEKLFF. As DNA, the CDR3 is TGTGCCAGCAGGGGACCGGGACAAGATAATGAAAAACTGTTTTTT.